One TCR beta chain is described in this entry. Its antigen is unknown. Germline CDR1 reads SGHAT; CDR2 reads FQNNGV. CDR3 length: 15 residues. Trimming took off 8 bases at V and 6 bases at J, with 20 bases between the two ends. This sample is drawn from a study of beta chain features in type 1 diabetes. Study as a whole: Sorted cells from all samples, numbering about 100,000,000, were examined.

Overall study results and limits: Whether HLA type influences TCRB rearrangement remained unresolved here. Cells with high TCR expression could be over-represented when cDNA is sequenced. Type 1 diabetes patients showed a moderate but significant shortening of TCRB CDR3s in all four CD4+ subsets.

Purity of each sorted population was above 98%. Isolated RNA was reverse transcribed in full, so expressed TCRB transcripts were sequenced. Using immunoSEQ multiplex PCR, the repertoire was profiled, and TCRdb retains in-frame clones only, with some absent. The table has hundreds of thousands of clones, 11% to 15% seen once. This clonotype was obtained from a man between 18 and 35 years old with type 1 diabetes. The gene calls are TRBV11-2 and TRBJ2-1, with unresolved D. The sample was naive CD4+ T cells from blood. CDR3 nucleotide sequence: TGTGCCAGCTCAAGGGTGGGCCCTCAATCCAATGAGCAGTTCTTC. It translates to CASSRVGPQSNEQFF.